This T cell receptor (beta chain) was recorded in a study of CD8 T cells in ankylosing spondylitis. Findings and caveats of the study: Enrichment of disease-linked clones was reportedly significant in matched ankylosing spondylitis synovial fluid. It appeared that ankylosing spondylitis blood was characterized by a TCR beta motif of eight highly homologous variants. Disease-linked clones bore a CD8+ phenotype and were relatively rare in peripheral blood.

Germline CDR1 reads LGHDT; CDR2 reads YNNKEL (reference sequence). CDR3 length equals 18 residues. V trimming: 2 bases; J trimming: 1 base; junction bases outside the gene matches: 9. 5'-RACE, quantitative and with molecular barcodes, yielded the TCR beta libraries. A single record per CDR3 protein comes from TCRdb applying MiXCR to the 5' RACE reads. The repertoire has 150,000 to 200,000 distinct CDR3 sequences, approximately 13% of them found once; the top ten carry approximately 10%. This clonotype appeared a few times. Its antigen is still unknown. Sequenced sample: blood, either unsorted or a sorted T cell fraction (not recorded which). This chain uses TRBV3-1 with TRBJ2-1; 9 nucleotides match TRBD2. The source of this sequence is a female donor with ankylosing spondylitis or in good health (not recorded which). CDR3 in DNA: TGTGCCAGCAGCCAATTATGGTGGCGGGAGGGATCCTACAATGAGCAGTTCTTC. Protein: CASSQLWWREGSYNEQFF.